This T cell receptor beta chain was captured in a study of cytotoxic CD8 clonotypes in ibrutinib-treated CLL. Study details: Included were 11 relapsed/refractory and over 14 treatment-naive patients, of whom approximately 17 were IGHV unmutated. Among responders, around 24 were partial and 2 complete; after median about 72 months, 14 stayed remitted and roughly 12 progressed.

Germline lookup yields CDR1 LNHDA and CDR2 SQIVND (reference sequence). The CDR3 spans 16 residues. Between the trimmed V and J ends, which lost 4 bases and 0 bases, there was a span of 12 bases. Around 2 micrograms of genomic DNA from cryopreserved PBMCs went into TCR beta libraries. Only in-frame clones appear in the TCRdb table, and some are missing; sequencing was by immunoSEQ multiplex PCR. The data hold hundreds of thousands of clones, with 70% observed a single time. This TCR derives from a human donor with chronic lymphocytic leukemia. The chain joins TRBV19 to TRBJ1-4; maybe TRBD1 (6 bases). Source: PBMCs, taken after 24 months of ibrutinib treatment. The CDR3 DNA reads as TGTGCCAGTAGTACCGGGACACCCCCAACTAATGAAAAACTGTTTTTT. It codes for CASSTGTPPTNEKLFF.